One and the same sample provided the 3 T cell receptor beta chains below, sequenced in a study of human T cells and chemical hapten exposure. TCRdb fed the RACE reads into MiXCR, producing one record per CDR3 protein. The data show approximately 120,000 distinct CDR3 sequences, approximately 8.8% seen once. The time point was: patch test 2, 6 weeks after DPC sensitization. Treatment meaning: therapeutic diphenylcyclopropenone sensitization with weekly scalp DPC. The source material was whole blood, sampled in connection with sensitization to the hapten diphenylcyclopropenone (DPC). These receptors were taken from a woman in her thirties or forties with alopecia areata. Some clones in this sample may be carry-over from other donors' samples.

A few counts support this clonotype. As DNA, the CDR3 is TGTGCCAGCAGTGCCCAAAACGGCGCCCTCCACACCTTC. It yields the protein CASSAQNGALHTF. V gene TRBV6-2 or TRBV6-3 combines with J gene TRBJ1-2; no clear D gene. In germline, CDR1 is MNHEY, CDR2 SVGEGT. With 5 bases removed from V and 12 bases from J, the gap between germline ends came to 19 bases. The CDR3 contains 13 residues.

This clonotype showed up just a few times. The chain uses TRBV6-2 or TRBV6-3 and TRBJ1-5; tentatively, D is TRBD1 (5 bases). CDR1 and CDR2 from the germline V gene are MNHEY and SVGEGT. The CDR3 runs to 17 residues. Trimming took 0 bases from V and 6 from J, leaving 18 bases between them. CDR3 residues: CASSYSDRILATQPQHF. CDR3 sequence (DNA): TGTGCCAGCAGTTACTCCGACAGAATTTTAGCAACTCAGCCCCAGCATTTT.

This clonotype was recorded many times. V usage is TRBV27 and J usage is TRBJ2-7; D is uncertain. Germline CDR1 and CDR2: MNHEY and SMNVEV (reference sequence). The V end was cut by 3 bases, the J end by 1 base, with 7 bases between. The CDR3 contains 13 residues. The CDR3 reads CASSFRPSYEQYF. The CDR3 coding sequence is TGTGCCAGCAGTTTTAGGCCTTCCTACGAGCAGTACTTC.